This T cell receptor (beta chain) derives from a study of cytomegalovirus exposure and HLA in healthy donors. CDR1 and CDR2 from the germline V gene are SGHVS and FQNEAQ. The CDR3 spans 14 residues. The V gene lost 2 bases and the J gene lost 0 bases, with 4 bases spanning the gap. Primers for the PCR totalled 60 Vbeta and 13 Jbeta. Using immunoSEQ multiplex PCR, the repertoire was profiled, and TCRdb retains in-frame clones only, with some absent. The table lists approximately 150,000 clones, 75% of them singletons. Sequenced input: PBMCs. This chain connects TRBV7-8 to TRBJ1-4; D is unresolved. This sequence was found in a young man in good health and CMV-seropositive. The DNA of the CDR3 is TGTGCCAGCAGCTTAAGCACAACTAATGAAAAACTGTTTTTT. Its translation is CASSLSTTNEKLFF.